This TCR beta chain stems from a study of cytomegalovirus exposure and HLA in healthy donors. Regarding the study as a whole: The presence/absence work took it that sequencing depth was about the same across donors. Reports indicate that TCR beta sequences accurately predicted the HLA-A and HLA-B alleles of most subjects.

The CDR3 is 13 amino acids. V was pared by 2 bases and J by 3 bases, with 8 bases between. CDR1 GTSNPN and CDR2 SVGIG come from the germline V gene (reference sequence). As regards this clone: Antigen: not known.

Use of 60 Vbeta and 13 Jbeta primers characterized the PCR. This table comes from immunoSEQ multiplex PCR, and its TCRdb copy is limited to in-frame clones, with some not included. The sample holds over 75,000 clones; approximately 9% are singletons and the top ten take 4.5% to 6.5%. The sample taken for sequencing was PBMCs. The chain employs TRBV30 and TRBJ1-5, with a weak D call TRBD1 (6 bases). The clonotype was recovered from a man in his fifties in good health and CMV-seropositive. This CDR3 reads CAWSRDTNQPQHF. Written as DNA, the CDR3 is TGTGCCTGGAGTCGGGACACCAATCAGCCCCAGCATTTT.